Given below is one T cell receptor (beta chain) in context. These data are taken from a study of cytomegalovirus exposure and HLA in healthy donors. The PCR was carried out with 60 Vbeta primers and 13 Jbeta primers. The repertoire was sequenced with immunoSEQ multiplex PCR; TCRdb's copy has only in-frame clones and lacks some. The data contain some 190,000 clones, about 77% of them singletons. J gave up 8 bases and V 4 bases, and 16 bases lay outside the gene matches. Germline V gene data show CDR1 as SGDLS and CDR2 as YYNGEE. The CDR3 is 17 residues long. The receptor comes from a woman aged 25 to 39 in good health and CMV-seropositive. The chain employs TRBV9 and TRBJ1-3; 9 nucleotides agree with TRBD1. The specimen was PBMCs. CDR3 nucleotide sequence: TGTGCCAGCAGCTCCGGCAGCACACAGGGGGCGTGGGACACCATATATTTT. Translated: CASSSGSTQGAWDTIYF.